This T cell receptor (beta chain) was captured by sequencing in a study of graft-versus-host responses after intestinal transplantation (dated by TCRdb to the early 2020s). With regard to the full study: The transplants that recipients got were multivisceral, liver-intestinal, or isolated intestinal. To identify alloreactive clones, pre-transplant mixed lymphocyte reaction products were sequenced and compared with unstimulated pre-transplant donor and recipient T cells. All recipients received anti-thymocyte globulin induction followed by maintenance tacrolimus and steroids for 3 to 4 years. Donor T cell macrochimerism was defined as a peak of at least 4% donor T cells among recipient peripheral blood mononuclear cells. Rather than going through the commercial service, samples from a few later patients were sequenced in-house on an Illumina MiSeq and processed with MiXCR. Graft-versus-host and host-versus-graft alloreactive T cell clones were tracked in the graft, circulation and bone marrow after intestinal transplantation using bulk TCR-beta CDR3 sequencing. The cohort enrolled under 30 intestinal transplant recipients, one of whom was a retransplant, and 3 patients without pretransplant specimens were excluded. What the research found in general, with its limitations: Patients with donor T cell macrochimerism had high GvH to HvG T cell clonal ratios in their allografts. Early after transplant, peak levels of circulating GvH clones were associated with declines in HvG clones. GvH clones were found in recipient bone marrow, and some of the GvH clones appeared earlier in ileal mucosa or blood, which is consistent with an intestinal mucosal origin. The relatively low number and heterogeneity of intestinal transplant patients limited the conclusions.

The meaning of the sample's time point label: cells obtained before transplantation from donor or recipient. CD3+CD4+ and CD3+CD8+ populations were FACS-sorted from unstimulated pre-transplant donor and recipient cells taken from spleen or lymph nodes. With regard to this clone: Its antigen remains unidentified. Base qualities were left out, and no much larger clone turns up one base away.

The library came from the immunoSEQ multiplex PCR assay. For most patients, genomic DNA was isolated with the Qiagen DNeasy Blood and Tissue Kit and sent frozen to Adaptive Biotechnologies for TCR sequencing. High-throughput TCR-beta CDR3 sequencing of genomic DNA from most patients was performed by Adaptive Biotechnologies. Per the source publication's procedure: TCR sequencing data for approximately 19 patients were retrieved from Adaptive's ImmunoSEQ software; three other patients were processed with MiXCR and VDJtools. To correct CD4 versus CD8 sorting errors, sequences present in both subsets at a frequency ratio below 5:1 were removed. CDR3 nucleotide sequences shared by donor and recipient were removed because the origin of these sequences could not be assigned. To count as alloreactive, a clone needed at least 2-fold expansion over unstimulated cells and a minimum CFSE-low frequency of 0.002% (template counts) or 0.001% (read counts). Mappable clones were those detected in sequenced pre-transplant spleen, lymph node, or MLR CFSE-low populations of the donor or recipient. The cumulative frequency of alloreactive clones was calculated as a percentage of all sequences, weighted by copy number. TCRdb carries this immuneACCESS record with in-frame sequences only. Its versions omit some clonotypes, under half of them owing to an unresolved V gene in the studies checked, with the rest unexplained. The DNA gave D and trimming, while V, J and clone size come from that table. Here the sample has about 90,000 clones; about 87% occur a single time. The top ten clonotypes cover roughly 0.28% of the sample.

The germline V gene supplies CDR1 KGHSH and CDR2 LQKENI. From V the trimming removes 1 base and from J it removes 5 bases, while the gene matches leave 8 bases of the junction unaccounted for. Reading from cysteine to phenylalanine, the CDR3 counts 15 amino acids. The only DNA kept is the CDR3, 45 bases in frame from the first base. The source of this sequence is a human donor who was the organ donor for an intestinal transplant. Recombination connected TRBV18 to TRBJ2-7; the central 7 bases match TRBD2. Source: unstimulated CD4+ T cells sorted from spleen or lymph node cells, taken before transplant. The DNA sequence is given as TGTGCCAGCTCACCACAAGAAGGGGAGGGTAACGAGCAGTACTTC. This is translated as CASSPQEGEGNEQYF.